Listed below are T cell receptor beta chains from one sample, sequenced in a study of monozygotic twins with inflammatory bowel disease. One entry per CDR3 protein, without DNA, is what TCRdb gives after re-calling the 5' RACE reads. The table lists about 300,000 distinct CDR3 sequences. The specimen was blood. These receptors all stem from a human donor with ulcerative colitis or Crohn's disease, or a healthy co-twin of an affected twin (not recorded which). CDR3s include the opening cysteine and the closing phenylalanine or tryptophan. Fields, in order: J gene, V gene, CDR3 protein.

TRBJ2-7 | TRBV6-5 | CASSYSGGGTYEQYF
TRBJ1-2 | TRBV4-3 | CASSQEPGLGYTF
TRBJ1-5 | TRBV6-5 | CASSYSGVDSNQPQHF
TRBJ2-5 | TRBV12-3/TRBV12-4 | CASSLYPGGEETQYF
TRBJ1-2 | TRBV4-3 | CASSLEQGSLYGYTF
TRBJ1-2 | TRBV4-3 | CASSPEPNYGYTF
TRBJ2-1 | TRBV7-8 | CASSLAGVRGALKLYNEQFF
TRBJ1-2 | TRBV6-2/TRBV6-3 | CASSQTRHGYTF
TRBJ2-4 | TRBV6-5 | CASSSTGGFRDIQYF
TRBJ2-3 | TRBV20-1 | CSARLRTSGGLADTQYF
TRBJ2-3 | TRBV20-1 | CSAPAGRGYTDTQYF
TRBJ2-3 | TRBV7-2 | CATGTESTDTQYF
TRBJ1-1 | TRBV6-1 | CASSGTRQGMNTEAFF
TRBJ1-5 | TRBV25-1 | CASSGQYSNQPQHF
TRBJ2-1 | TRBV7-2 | CASSPSPRMEQFF
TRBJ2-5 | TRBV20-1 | CSASAGGLETQYF
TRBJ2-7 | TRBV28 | CASRGQGLYEQYF
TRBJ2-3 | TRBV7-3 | CASSLGGGAGDTQYF
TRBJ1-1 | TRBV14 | CASSQAMLSAFF
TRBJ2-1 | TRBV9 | CASSVGREVYNEQFF
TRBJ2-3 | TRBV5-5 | CASSLLRDRTLDTQYF
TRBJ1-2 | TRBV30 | CAWSDRGYYGYTF
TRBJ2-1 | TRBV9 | CASSADVYNQQFF
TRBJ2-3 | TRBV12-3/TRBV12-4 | CASSLLTDTQYF
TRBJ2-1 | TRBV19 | CASRNTGEQFF
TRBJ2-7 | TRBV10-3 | CAIRGTSRSYEQYF
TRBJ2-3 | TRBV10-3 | CAISTLTGTSTDTQYF
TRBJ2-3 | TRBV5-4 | CASSGRQGGLADTQYF
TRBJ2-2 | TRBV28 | CASLWGGRTGELFF
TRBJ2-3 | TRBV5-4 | CASSSRSATADTQYF
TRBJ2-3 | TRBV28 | CAGGRTGGGKGTQYF
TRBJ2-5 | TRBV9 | CASSTSSGGVPVQETQYF
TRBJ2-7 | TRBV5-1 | CASSRDRGSSSYEQYF
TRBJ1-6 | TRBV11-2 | CASSLVVGRTNSPLHF
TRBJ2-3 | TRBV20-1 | CSAPKSGGAPDTQYF
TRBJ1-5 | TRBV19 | CASSLGRNNNQPQHF
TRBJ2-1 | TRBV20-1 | CSARDHRGSYNEQFF
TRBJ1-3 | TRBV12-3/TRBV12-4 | CASSIRQGLRNTIYF
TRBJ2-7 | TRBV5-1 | CASSPRTSGTYEQYF
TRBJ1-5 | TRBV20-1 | CSARDWGSGNQPQHF
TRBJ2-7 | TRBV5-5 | CASSFPQGEQYF
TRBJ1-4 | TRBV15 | CATGTQGAGNEKLFF
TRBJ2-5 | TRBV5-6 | CASSLGQGLVTQYF
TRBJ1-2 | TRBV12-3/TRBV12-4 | CASSFRQGVYGYTF
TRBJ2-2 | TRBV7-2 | CASSPQGRALTGELFF
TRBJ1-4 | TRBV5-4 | CASSMGQNPATNEKLFF
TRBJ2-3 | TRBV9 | CASSVADLQADTQYF
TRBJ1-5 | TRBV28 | CASTHRQGPFNQPQHF
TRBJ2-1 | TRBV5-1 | CASSLVGGAVGEQFF
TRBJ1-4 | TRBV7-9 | CASSLAGKREKLFF
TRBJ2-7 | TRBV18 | CASSPGTGASYEQYF
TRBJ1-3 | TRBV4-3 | CASSQERQGPIYF
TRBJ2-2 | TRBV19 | CASSIASRGAGNTGELFF